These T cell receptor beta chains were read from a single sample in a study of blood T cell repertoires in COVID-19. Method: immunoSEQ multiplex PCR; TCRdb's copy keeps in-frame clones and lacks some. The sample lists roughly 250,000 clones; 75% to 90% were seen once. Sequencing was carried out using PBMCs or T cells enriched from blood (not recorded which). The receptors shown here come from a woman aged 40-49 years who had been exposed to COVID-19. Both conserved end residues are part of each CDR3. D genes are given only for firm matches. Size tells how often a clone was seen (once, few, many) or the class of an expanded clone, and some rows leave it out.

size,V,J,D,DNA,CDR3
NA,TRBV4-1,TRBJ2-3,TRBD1,TGCGCCAGCAGCTCTCACGCTCGTCAGGGGGCCAGAGATACGCAGTATTTT,CASSSHARQGARDTQYF
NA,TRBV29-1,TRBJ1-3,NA,TGCAGCGGAATCCGGGGGGCTGGAAACACCATATATTTT,CSGIRGAGNTIYF
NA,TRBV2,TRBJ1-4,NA,TGTGCCAGCATAACCGGGGGTCGGGGTGCAACTAATGAAAAACTGTTTTTT,CASITGGRGATNEKLFF
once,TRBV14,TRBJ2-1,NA,TGTGCCAGCAGCCAAGCACGGGGATCCTACAATGAGCAGTTCTTC,CASSQARGSYNEQFF
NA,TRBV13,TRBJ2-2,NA,TGTGCCAGCAGCTTCGGCGGCACCGGGGAGCTGTTTTTT,CASSFGGTGELFF
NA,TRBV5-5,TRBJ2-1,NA,TGTGCCAGCAGCTTGGCACGCCCCTCCGGCTACAATGAGCAGTTCTTC,CASSLARPSGYNEQFF
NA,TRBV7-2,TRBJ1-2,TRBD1,TGTGCCAGCAGCCAAGACAGGGGGCTGGATGGCTACACCTTC,CASSQDRGLDGYTF
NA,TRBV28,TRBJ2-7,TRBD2,TGTGCCAGCGCCCGGGGACTAGCGGGGGGGGGCGAGCAGTACTTC,CASARGLAGGGEQYF
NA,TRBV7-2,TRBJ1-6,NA,TGTGCCAGCAGCGACCAGGGGCGCTCACCCCTCCACTTT,CASSDQGRSPLHF
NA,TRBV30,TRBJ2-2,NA,TGTGCCTGGACTACCTTAGGGGGTGGGGACACCGGGGAGCTGTTTTTT,CAWTTLGGGDTGELFF
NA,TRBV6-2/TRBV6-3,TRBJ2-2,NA,TGTGCCAGCAGTGCTATCCTGGGGGGCACCGGGGAGCTGTTTTTT,CASSAILGGTGELFF
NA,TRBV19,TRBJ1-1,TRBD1,TGTGCCAGTAGGGGACAGGGGAAAAACACTGAAGCTTTCTTT,CASRGQGKNTEAFF